Listed below are T cell receptor beta chains from one sample, sequenced in a study of blood T cell repertoires in COVID-19. Profiled with immunoSEQ multiplex PCR; TCRdb holds only in-frame clones, not every one. This table has more than 150,000 clones, nearly 80% appearing once. The sample taken for sequencing was peripheral blood. The receptor source for this set is a woman in her 70s with acute or convalescent COVID-19. CDR3s include the opening cysteine and the closing phenylalanine or tryptophan. A D gene is named only where the DNA matches it firmly. Size is omitted from some rows. Given values are once, few, many or a class for expanded clones.

J: TRBJ2-7
size: .
D: .
V: TRBV5-1
DNA: TGCGCCAGCAGCTTGGGGGACTCTACCTACGAGCAGTACTTC
CDR3: CASSLGDSTYEQYF

J: TRBJ2-7
size: .
D: .
V: TRBV2
DNA: TGTGCCAGCAGTGCTCACAGGGAGGGCGTCGAGCAGTACTTC
CDR3: CASSAHREGVEQYF

J: TRBJ1-6
size: .
D: .
V: TRBV4-1
DNA: TGCGCCAGCAGCCAAGGGGCAGGGGCGCGATCACCCCTCCACTTT
CDR3: CASSQGAGARSPLHF

J: TRBJ1-1
size: .
D: .
V: TRBV7-2
DNA: TGTGCCAGCACCCGATCGACAGCGAACACTGAAGCTTTCTTT
CDR3: CASTRSTANTEAFF

J: TRBJ1-5
size: .
D: .
V: TRBV7-2
DNA: TGTGCCAGCAGCGTTCAGGGAGGCCAGCCCCAGCATTTT
CDR3: CASSVQGGQPQHF

J: TRBJ1-1
size: .
D: .
V: TRBV7-2
DNA: TGTGCCAGCAGCTTAGTACAGGGAAAGGGCACTGAAGCTTTCTTT
CDR3: CASSLVQGKGTEAFF

J: TRBJ2-7
size: .
D: TRBD1
V: TRBV20-1
DNA: TGCAGTGCTATGACAGGGCTCGAGCAGTACTTC
CDR3: CSAMTGLEQYF

J: TRBJ2-1
size: .
D: TRBD2
V: TRBV5-1
DNA: TGCGCCAGCAGCTCATCGACTAGCGGGACCTCCTACAATGAGCAGTTCTTC
CDR3: CASSSSTSGTSYNEQFF

J: TRBJ2-3
size: once
D: .
V: TRBV21-1
DNA: TGTGCCAGCAGCTCCAGACAGGGGGTGGCAGATACGCAGTATTTT
CDR3: CASSSRQGVADTQYF

J: TRBJ2-5
size: .
D: .
V: TRBV15
DNA: TGTGCCACCAGCATCGAGGACACCCAAGAGACCCAGTACTTC
CDR3: CATSIEDTQETQYF

J: TRBJ2-3
size: .
D: TRBD2
V: TRBV4-1
DNA: TGCGCCAGCAGCCAAGATCGCCCCGGGGGGGGGTCCACAGATACGCAGTATTTT
CDR3: CASSQDRPGGGSTDTQYF

J: TRBJ2-5
size: .
D: TRBD2
V: TRBV24-1
DNA: TGTGCCACCAGTGACCAAGGACTAGCGGGAGAGGAGACCCAGTACTTC
CDR3: CATSDQGLAGEETQYF

J: TRBJ1-6
size: .
D: TRBD1
V: TRBV27
DNA: TGTGCCAGCAGTTTTGGTAATTGGGACAGAGCTATTTCCCTCCACTTT
CDR3: CASSFGNWDRAISLHF

J: TRBJ1-4
size: .
D: TRBD1
V: TRBV30
DNA: TGTGCCTGGATGACAGGGGGCGAGACTAATGAAAAACTGTTTTTT
CDR3: CAWMTGGETNEKLFF

J: TRBJ2-3
size: .
D: TRBD2
V: TRBV19
DNA: TGTGCCAGTAAGGAGCGGGAGCTGGTAGATACGCAGTATTTT
CDR3: CASKERELVDTQYF

J: TRBJ1-5
size: .
D: TRBD1
V: TRBV2
DNA: TGTGCCAGCAGCCCTCGGACAGGGAATCAGCCCCAGCATTTT
CDR3: CASSPRTGNQPQHF

J: TRBJ2-3
size: .
D: .
V: TRBV27
DNA: TGTGCCAGCAGTTCCAACACAGATACGCAGTATTTT
CDR3: CASSSNTDTQYF

J: TRBJ2-1
size: .
D: TRBD2
V: TRBV7-3
DNA: TGTGCCAGCAGCATACTAGCGGGAGGAAACAATGAGCAGTTCTTC
CDR3: CASSILAGGNNEQFF

J: TRBJ2-1
size: .
D: TRBD2
V: TRBV10-1
DNA: TGCGCCAGCAGTGACCCTAGCGGGAGGGCCGACAATGAGCAGTTCTTC
CDR3: CASSDPSGRADNEQFF

J: TRBJ2-7
size: .
D: TRBD1
V: TRBV11-2
DNA: TGTGCCAGCAGCGCCGGGACAGGGTTCGACGAATACGAGCAGTACTTC
CDR3: CASSAGTGFDEYEQYF

J: TRBJ2-1
size: .
D: TRBD2
V: TRBV6-6
DNA: TGTGCCAGTCGAGGGACTAGCGGGAAGGGGGAGCAGTTCTTC
CDR3: CASRGTSGKGEQFF